The entry below describes one T cell receptor (beta chain). TCR beta CDR3 regions were amplified from RNA transcripts. HTBI primers drove first-round RT-PCR of the TCR CDR3. TCRdb passed the multiplex PCR reads through MiXCR, listing each CDR3 protein once. The profile covers hundreds of thousands of distinct CDR3 sequences, with less than 20% appearing a single time and approximately 50% taken by the ten largest. This sample stems from a study of T cells in Graves' hyperthyroidism and ophthalmopathy. Overall study context: Peripheral blood specimens were obtained at initial diagnosis, prior to any treatment.

Germline V gene lookup returns CDR1 SGHAT and CDR2 FQNNGV. Trimming stripped 1 base from V and 5 bases from J, with 6 bases between. CDR3 length equals 12 residues. The diagnostic basis comprised clinical symptoms, serum thyroxine and TRAb, thyroid ultrasound and orbital computed tomography. The receptor was isolated from a man between 35 and 55 years old with Graves' ophthalmopathy. Sequenced: blood. The chain employs TRBV11-2 and TRBJ2-7; no clear D gene. The CDR3 sequence: CASSLVLHEQYF. CDR3 DNA sequence: TGTGCCAGCAGCTTAGTGCTCCACGAGCAGTACTTC.